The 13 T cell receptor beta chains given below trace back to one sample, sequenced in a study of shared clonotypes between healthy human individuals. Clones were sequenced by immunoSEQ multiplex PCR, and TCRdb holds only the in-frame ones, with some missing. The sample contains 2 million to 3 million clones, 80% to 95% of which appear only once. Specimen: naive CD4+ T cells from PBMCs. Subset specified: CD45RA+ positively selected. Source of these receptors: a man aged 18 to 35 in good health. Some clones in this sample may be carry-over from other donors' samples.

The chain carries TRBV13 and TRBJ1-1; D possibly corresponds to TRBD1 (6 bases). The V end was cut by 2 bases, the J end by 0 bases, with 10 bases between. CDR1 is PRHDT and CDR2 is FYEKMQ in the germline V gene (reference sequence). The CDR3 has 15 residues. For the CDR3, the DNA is TGTGCCAGCAGCTTAAGAGGGGGAGTGAACACTGAAGCTTTCTTT. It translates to CASSLRGGVNTEAFF.

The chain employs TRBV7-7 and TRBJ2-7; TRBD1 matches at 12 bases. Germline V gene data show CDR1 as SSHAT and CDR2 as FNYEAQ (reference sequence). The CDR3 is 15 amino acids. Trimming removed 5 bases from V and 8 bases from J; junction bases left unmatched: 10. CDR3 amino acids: CASSLSGTGGSQQYF. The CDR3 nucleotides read TGTGCCAGCAGCCTATCAGGGACAGGGGGCTCCCAGCAGTACTTC. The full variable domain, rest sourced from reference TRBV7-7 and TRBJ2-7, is GAGVSQSPRYKVTKRGQDVTLRCDPISSHATLYWYQQALGQGPEFLTYFNYEAQPDKSGLPSDRFSAERPEGSISTLTIQRTEQRDSAMYRCASSLSGTGGSQQYFGPGTRLTVT.

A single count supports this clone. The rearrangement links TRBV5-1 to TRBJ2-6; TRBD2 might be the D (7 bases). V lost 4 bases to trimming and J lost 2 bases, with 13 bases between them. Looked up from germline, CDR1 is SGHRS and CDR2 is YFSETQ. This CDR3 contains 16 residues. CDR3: CASSLGGGPGANVLTF. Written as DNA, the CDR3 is TGCGCCAGCAGCCTGGGCGGGGGCCCTGGGGCCAACGTCCTGACTTTC.

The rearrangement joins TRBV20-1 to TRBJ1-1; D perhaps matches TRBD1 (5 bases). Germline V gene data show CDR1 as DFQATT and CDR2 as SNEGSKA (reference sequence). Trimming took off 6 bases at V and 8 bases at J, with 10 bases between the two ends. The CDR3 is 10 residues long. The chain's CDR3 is CSANSGEAFF. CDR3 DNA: TGCAGTGCCAACTCAGGGGAAGCTTTCTTT.

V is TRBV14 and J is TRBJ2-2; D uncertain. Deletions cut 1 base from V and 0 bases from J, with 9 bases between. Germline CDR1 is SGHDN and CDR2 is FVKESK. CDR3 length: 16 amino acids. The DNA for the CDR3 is TGTGCCAGCAGCCAAGTGGCTGGGACGAACACCGGGGAGCTGTTTTTT. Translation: CASSQVAGTNTGELFF.

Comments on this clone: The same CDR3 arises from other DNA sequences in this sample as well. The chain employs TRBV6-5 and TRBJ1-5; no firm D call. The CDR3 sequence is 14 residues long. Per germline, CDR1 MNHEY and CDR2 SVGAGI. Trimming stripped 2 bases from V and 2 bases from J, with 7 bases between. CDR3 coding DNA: TGTGCCAGCAGTTACGGTCCCGGCAATCAGCCCCAGCATTTT. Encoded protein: CASSYGPGNQPQHF.

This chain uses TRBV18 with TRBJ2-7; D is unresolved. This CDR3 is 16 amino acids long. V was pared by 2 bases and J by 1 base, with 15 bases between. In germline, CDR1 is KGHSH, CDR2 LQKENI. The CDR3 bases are TGTGCCAGCTCACCATTCTCACTTTTGGGGTCCTACGAGCAGTACTTC. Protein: CASSPFSLLGSYEQYF. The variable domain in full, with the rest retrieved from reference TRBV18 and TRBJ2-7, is NAGVMQNPRHLVRRRGQEARLRCSPMKGHSHVYWYRQLPEEGLKFMVYLQKENIIDESGMPKERFSAEFPKEGPSILRIQQVVRGDSAAYFCASSPFSLLGSYEQYFGPGTRLTVT.

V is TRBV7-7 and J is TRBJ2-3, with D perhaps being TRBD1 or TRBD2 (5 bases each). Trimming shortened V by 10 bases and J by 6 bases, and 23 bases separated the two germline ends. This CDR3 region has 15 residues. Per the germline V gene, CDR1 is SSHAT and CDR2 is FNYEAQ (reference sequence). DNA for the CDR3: TGTGCCACAGCCCGAGGGACCTACCTTGGGGATACGCAGTATTTT. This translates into CATARGTYLGDTQYF. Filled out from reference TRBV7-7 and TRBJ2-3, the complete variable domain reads GAGVSQSPRYKVTKRGQDVTLRCDPISSHATLYWYQQALGQGPEFLTYFNYEAQPDKSGLPSDRFSAERPEGSISTLTIQRTEQRDSAMYRCATARGTYLGDTQYFGPGTRLTVL.

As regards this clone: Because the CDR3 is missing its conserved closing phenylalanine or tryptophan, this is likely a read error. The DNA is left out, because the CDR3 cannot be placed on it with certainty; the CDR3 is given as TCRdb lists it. The CDR3 sequence: CASSEAGTSGIRL. The J gene is TRBJ2-7, the V gene TRBV6-1; the D call in the table, TRBD2, was not verified against the DNA. Germline V CDR1 and CDR2: MNHNS, SASEGT. From its first to its last residue, the CDR3 has 13 amino acids.

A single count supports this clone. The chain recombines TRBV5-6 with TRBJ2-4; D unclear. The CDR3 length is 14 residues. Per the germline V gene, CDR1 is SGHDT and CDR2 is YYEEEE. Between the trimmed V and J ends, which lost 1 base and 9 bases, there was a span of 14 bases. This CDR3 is CASSLMGLMTIQYF. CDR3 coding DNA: TGTGCCAGCAGCTTGATGGGGTTGATGACCATTCAGTACTTC.

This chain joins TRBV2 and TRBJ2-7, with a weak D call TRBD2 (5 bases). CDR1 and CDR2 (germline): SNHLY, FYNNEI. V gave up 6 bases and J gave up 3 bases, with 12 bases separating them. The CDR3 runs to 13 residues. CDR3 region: CASSRGQIYEQYF. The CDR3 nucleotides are TGTGCCAGCAGCCGAGGGCAGATCTACGAGCAGTACTTC.

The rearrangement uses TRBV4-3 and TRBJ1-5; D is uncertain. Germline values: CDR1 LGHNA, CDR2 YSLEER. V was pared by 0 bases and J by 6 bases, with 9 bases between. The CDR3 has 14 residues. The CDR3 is CASSQDRGTQPQHF. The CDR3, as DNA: TGCGCCAGCAGCCAAGACCGGGGAACTCAGCCCCAGCATTTT.

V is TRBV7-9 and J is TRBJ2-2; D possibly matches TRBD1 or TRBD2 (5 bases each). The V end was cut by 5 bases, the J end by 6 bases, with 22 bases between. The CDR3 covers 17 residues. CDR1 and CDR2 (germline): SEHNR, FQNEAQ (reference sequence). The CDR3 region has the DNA TGTGCCAGCAGCCGAGTTGAGGGGAGTATCACCTCCGGGGAGCTGTTTTTT. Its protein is CASSRVEGSITSGELFF. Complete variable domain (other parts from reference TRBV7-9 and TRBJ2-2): DTGVSQNPRHKITKRGQNVTFRCDPISEHNRLYWYRQTLGQGPEFLTYFQNEAQLEKSRLLSDRFSAERPKGSFSTLEIQRTEQGDSAMYLCASSRVEGSITSGELFFGEGSRLTVL.